Below, 17 T cell receptor beta chains from the same sample are listed, as sequenced in a study of Ad26.COV2.S vaccination and SARS-CoV-2 variants. Treatment described: some 20 received Ad26.COV2.S at low or high dose, single or two shots; roughly five received placebo; per-sample allocation not given. Specimen acquisition occurred on day 63 following the initial vaccine or placebo injection. Sequencing used immunoSEQ multiplex PCR; TCRdb keeps in-frame clones, though not all of them. This table has about 350,000 clones, around nine tenths appearing once. The specimen comprised peripheral blood, sampled in a trial of Ad26.COV2.S vaccine versus placebo. The receptor source for this set is a person between 18 and 59 years old who received the Ad26.COV2.S COVID-19 vaccine or a placebo.

This chain connects TRBV5-1 to TRBJ2-7; no definite D call. Trimming took 1 base from V and 2 from J, leaving 10 bases between them. In germline, CDR1 is SGHRS, CDR2 YFSETQ. This CDR3 has 14 amino acids. The CDR3 DNA is TGCGCCAGCAGCTTGCAGCCAGGAACCTACGAGCAGTACTTC. Its translation is CASSLQPGTYEQYF.

About this clone: Other DNA variants within this sample encode the same CDR3. CDR3 sequence: CASSLYNEQFF. CDR3 sequence (DNA): TGTGCCAGCAGCCTCTACAATGAGCAGTTCTTC. The rearrangement uses TRBV12-3 or TRBV12-4 and TRBJ2-1, with no clear D. CDR3 length: 11 residues. V lost 6 bases and J lost 3, with 3 bases in between.

The chain uses TRBV11-2 and TRBJ2-1; D perhaps matches TRBD2 (5 bases). CDR1 and CDR2 (germline): SGHAT, FQNNGV. V shed 1 base and J shed 6 bases, with 13 bases lying between them. CDR3 size: 15 residues. CDR3 sequence (DNA): TGTGCCAGCAGCTTAGTTAGGGCAGGACTCAATGAGCAGTTCTTC. It specifies CASSLVRAGLNEQFF.

This clone showed up just a few times. Different DNA sequences within this sample yield the same CDR3. The rearrangement links TRBV7-9 to TRBJ2-3; a weak D match, TRBD2 (6 bases). V gave up 5 bases and J gave up 2 bases, with 11 bases separating them. Germline V gene sequence: CDR1 SEHNR, CDR2 FQNEAQ (reference sequence). The CDR3 contains 14 residues. CDR3 DNA sequence: TGTGCCAGCAGCCTCGGGGGTTACACAGATACGCAGTATTTT. Translated, it gives CASSLGGYTDTQYF.

The V and J genes are TRBV6-6 and TRBJ1-3; D ambiguous. The V gene's germline CDR1 is MNHNY and CDR2 SVGAGI (reference sequence). V dropped 0 bases and J dropped 5 bases, with 5 bases sitting between them. The CDR3 is 13 residues long. The CDR3 loop reads CASSYSTRNTIYF. The CDR3 DNA reads as TGTGCCAGCAGTTACTCGACCCGAAACACCATATATTTT.

The rearrangement joins TRBV5-6 to TRBJ1-6; D unclear. V was pared by 0 bases and J by 6 bases, with 7 bases between. Germline V gene lookup returns CDR1 SGHDT and CDR2 YYEEEE. This CDR3 contains 14 residues. For the CDR3, the DNA is TGTGCCAGCAGCTTGGCACAGATTAATTCACCCCTCCACTTT. As protein: CASSLAQINSPLHF.

The V call is TRBV9, the J call TRBJ2-7; 7 bases align to TRBD1. V trimming: 4 bases; J trimming: 0 bases; junction bases outside the gene matches: 7. CDR3 length: 15 amino acids. The germline CDR1 and CDR2 sequences are SGDLS and YYNGEE. Written as DNA, the CDR3 is TGTGCCAGCAGCCCGACAGGGATAAGCTCCTACGAGCAGTACTTC. It translates to CASSPTGISSYEQYF.

This clone showed up just once. The rearrangement joins TRBV27 to TRBJ2-3, with 12 bases fitting TRBD2. V dropped 4 bases and J dropped 5; count of bases not matched to a gene: 7. Germline V CDR1 and CDR2: MNHEY, SMNVEV (reference sequence). CDR3 length equals 16 residues. This chain's CDR3 is CASSSPSGRAQDTQYF. CDR3 nucleotide sequence: TGTGCCAGCAGTTCCCCTAGCGGGAGGGCCCAAGATACGCAGTATTTT.

The chain couples TRBV6-2 or TRBV6-3 to TRBJ2-7; D not resolved. V lost 0 bases, J lost 0 bases, and 15 bases lay in between. Germline values: CDR1 MNHEY, CDR2 SVGEGT. This CDR3 region has 17 residues. Here the CDR3 DNA reads TGTGCCAGCAGTTACTCGACCGGAAGCCATAGCTCCTACGAGCAGTACTTC. This codes for CASSYSTGSHSSYEQYF.

In its sample, this clone was seen a few times. The chain carries TRBV3-1 (or the pseudogene TRBV3-2) and TRBJ1-2; D unresolved. CDR3 length: 17 residues. V gave up 2 bases and J gave up 0 bases, with 16 bases separating them. Germline CDR1 and CDR2: LGHDT and YNNKEL (reference sequence). CDR3 sequence reads: CASSQSGGGIANYGYTF. The CDR3 region has the DNA TGTGCCAGCAGCCAAAGCGGTGGTGGGATAGCTAACTATGGCTACACCTTC.

The rearrangement uses TRBV11-3 and TRBJ2-1; 10 nucleotides line up with TRBD2. The CDR3 has 16 residues. In germline, CDR1 is SGHNT, CDR2 YENEEA. V shed 4 bases, J shed 0 bases, and the junction held 3 bases outside the gene matches. The CDR3 protein is CASSYSGGNSYNEQFF. The CDR3 nucleotides are TGTGCCAGCAGCTATAGCGGGGGGAACTCCTACAATGAGCAGTTCTTC.

The chain recombines TRBV9 with TRBJ2-2; D is unclear. V was pared by 1 base and J by 4 bases, with 5 bases between. Germline lookup yields CDR1 SGDLS and CDR2 YYNGEE. The CDR3 has 13 residues. The CDR3 sequence is CASSVHSTGELFF. The DNA for the CDR3 is TGTGCCAGCAGCGTACATAGCACCGGGGAGCTGTTTTTT.

This clone was seen more than once but under ten times. This sequence joins TRBV5-1 and TRBJ1-1; D is ambiguous. Germline assignment: CDR1 SGHRS and CDR2 YFSETQ. The CDR3 is 14 amino acids. The V end was cut by 2 bases, the J end by 1 base, with 9 bases between. CDR3: CASSLGHSNTEAFF. In DNA, the CDR3 is TGCGCCAGCAGCTTAGGCCATTCGAACACTGAAGCTTTCTTT.

V is TRBV18 and J is TRBJ2-2, with TRBD2 as a possible D gene (6 bases). CDR3 length: 16 residues. V shed 3 bases and J shed 4 bases, with 15 bases lying between them. Per the germline V gene, CDR1 is KGHSH and CDR2 is LQKENI. CDR3 in amino acids: CASSPRRAGPTGELFF. CDR3 nucleotide sequence: TGTGCCAGCTCACCTCGCCGTGCGGGGCCCACCGGGGAGCTGTTTTTT.

Details on this clone: At one end, the junction sequence differs from germline, possibly due to a read error. The chain uses TRBV19 and TRBJ1-1, with unresolved D. The CDR3 length is 12 residues. Germline V gives CDR1 LNHDA, CDR2 SQIVND (reference sequence). CDR3 sequence reads: CASRRGNTEAFF. For the CDR3, the DNA is TGTGCGAGTAGACGGGGGAACACTGAAGCTTTCTTT.

The rearrangement links TRBV6-5 to TRBJ2-7; tentative D call: TRBD2 (5 bases). Trimming cost V 8 bases and J 5 bases, with 16 bases left between them. CDR1 is MNHEY and CDR2 is SVGAGI in the germline V gene. The CDR3 covers 13 residues. CDR3: CASGNTRKDEQYF. The CDR3 DNA follows: TGTGCCAGCGGAAACACTAGGAAGGACGAGCAGTACTTC.

This clone was observed a handful of times. This chain links TRBV30 with TRBJ1-2, with D unresolved. Germline V gene sequence: CDR1 GTSNPN, CDR2 SVGIG (reference sequence). The CDR3 runs to 14 residues. The V and J ends lost 1 base and 0 bases respectively, with 9 bases between them. Here the CDR3 DNA reads TGTGCCTGGAGTGGAGACACCTCTAACTATGGCTACACCTTC. Its protein product is CAWSGDTSNYGYTF.